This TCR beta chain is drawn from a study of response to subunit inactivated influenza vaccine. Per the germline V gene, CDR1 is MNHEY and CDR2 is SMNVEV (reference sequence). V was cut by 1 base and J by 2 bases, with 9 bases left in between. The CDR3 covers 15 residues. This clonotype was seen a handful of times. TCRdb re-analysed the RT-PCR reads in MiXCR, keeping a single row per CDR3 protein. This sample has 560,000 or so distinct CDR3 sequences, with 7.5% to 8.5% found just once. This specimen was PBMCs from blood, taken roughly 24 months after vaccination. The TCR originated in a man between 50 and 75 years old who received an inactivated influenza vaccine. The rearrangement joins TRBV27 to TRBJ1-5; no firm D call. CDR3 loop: CASSLWAGRNQPQHF. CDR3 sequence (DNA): TGTGCCAGCAGTTTATGGGCAGGTCGCAATCAGCCCCAGCATTTT.